The 27 T cell receptor beta chains below come from one sample, sequenced in a study of CD8 T cells in ankylosing spondylitis. Each CDR3 protein gets one entry after TCRdb re-called the 5' RACE reads with MiXCR. This sample has roughly 250,000 distinct CDR3 sequences, with 8% to 9.5% found just once. The sample consisted of blood, either unsorted or a sorted T cell fraction (not recorded which). These receptors originate from a male donor with ankylosing spondylitis or in good health (not recorded which).

The chain is built from TRBV11-2 and TRBJ2-1; TRBD1 agrees at 8 bases. Germline V gives CDR1 SGHAT, CDR2 FQNNGV. This CDR3 has 15 amino acids. Trimming cost V 6 bases and J 4 bases; bases outside gene matches: 8. CDR3 residues: CASRHNRGRYNEQFF. The CDR3 DNA follows: TGTGCCAGCAGACATAACAGGGGGAGGTACAATGAGCAGTTCTTC.

This chain links TRBV4-3 with TRBJ2-3; the D is unclear. The germline V gene has CDR1 LGHNA and CDR2 YSLEER. The CDR3 totals 14 residues. The V end was cut by 3 bases, the J end by 6 bases, with 13 bases between. CDR3 sequence reads: CASSHKDGVDTQYF. CDR3 DNA: TGCGCCAGCAGCCATAAGGACGGCGTCGATACGCAGTATTTT.

Many counts were recorded for this clonotype. The rearrangement uses TRBV20-1 and TRBJ1-1; tentative D call: TRBD1 (6 bases). Trimming shortened V by 3 bases and J by 2 bases, and 7 bases separated the two germline ends. Germline CDR1 is DFQATT and CDR2 is SNEGSKA (reference sequence). This CDR3 has 12 residues. CDR3 nucleotide sequence: TGCAGTGCTAGCAGGGGAAACACTGAAGCTTTCTTT. This translates into CSASRGNTEAFF.

This clonotype was seen repeatedly, ten times or more. The CDR3 loop reads CASRPPEGRKQYF. The CDR3 region has the DNA TGTGCCAGCAGGCCCCCGGAGGGGAGAAAGCAGTACTTC. The chain links TRBV28 to TRBJ2-7, with D perhaps TRBD2 (6 bases). This CDR3 is 13 amino acids long. V was pared by 6 bases and J by 8 bases, with 17 bases between. Germline V gene data show CDR1 as MDHEN and CDR2 as SYDVKM.

This clonotype occurred many times. The chain carries TRBV4-2 and TRBJ2-1; TRBD2 matches 10 bases. The CDR3 has 16 residues. The V gene's germline CDR1 is LGHNA and CDR2 YNFKEQ. The ends lost 0 bases at V and 6 bases at J; junction bases unmatched: 5. CDR3 sequence reads: CASSQDQSGRANEQFF. The CDR3 DNA reads TGTGCCAGCAGCCAAGATCAAAGCGGGAGGGCCAATGAGCAGTTCTTC.

The table lists this clonotype with a few counts. The chain joins TRBV30 to TRBJ2-3; possibly TRBD2 for D (5 bases). The V gene's germline CDR1 is GTSNPN and CDR2 SVGIG (reference sequence). CDR3 length: 13 residues. Trimming removed 2 bases at V and 0 bases at J, with 6 bases between. This CDR3 is CAWSRTSTDTQYF. CDR3 nucleotide sequence: TGTGCCTGGAGTCGGACTAGCACAGATACGCAGTATTTT. Full variable domain (outside the CDR3, taken from reference TRBV30 and TRBJ2-3): SQTIHQWPATLVQPVGSPLSLECTVEGTSNPNLYWYRQAAGRGLQLLFYSVGIGQISSEVPQNLSASRPQDRQFILSSKKLLLSDSGFYLCAWSRTSTDTQYFGPGTRLTVL.

This clonotype appeared once. V is TRBV4-3 and J is TRBJ1-1; 8 bases are a match to TRBD1. Germline CDR1 LGHNA, CDR2 YSLEER. V shed 1 base and J 1 base; nucleotides not matched to a gene: 5. CDR3 length: 16 residues. CDR3 sequence reads: CASSQGVGTGNTEAFF. For the CDR3, the DNA is TGCGCCAGCAGCCAAGGGGTTGGGACAGGGAACACTGAAGCTTTCTTT.

This clonotype was detected ten times or more. This rearrangement joins TRBV10-3 to TRBJ2-7; maybe TRBD2 (5 bases). Germline V CDR1 and CDR2: ENHRY, SYGVKD. The length of the CDR3 is 11 residues. The ends were cut back, 3 bases at V and 6 bases at J, with 6 bases in the middle. Here the CDR3 DNA reads TGTGCCATCAGTGACGGAGGCGAGCAGTACTTC. This sequence encodes CAISDGGEQYF.

The chain employs TRBV6-5 and TRBJ1-1; no reliable D call. Trimming took 0 bases from V and 6 from J, leaving 17 bases between them. CDR1 and CDR2 (germline): MNHEY, SVGAGI. The CDR3 length is 16 residues. The CDR3: CASSYSNRFVGAEAFF. CDR3 nucleotide sequence: TGTGCCAGCAGTTACTCGAATCGGTTTGTGGGAGCTGAAGCTTTCTTT.

The rearrangement links TRBV20-1 to TRBJ2-7; TRBD2 matches at 7 bases. The CDR3 has 16 residues. Germline V gene data show CDR1 as DFQATT and CDR2 as SNEGSKA (reference sequence). V gave up 0 bases and J gave up 4 bases; unmatched junction bases: 12. This chain's CDR3 is CSARDWGKGREYEQYF. CDR3 bases: TGCAGTGCTAGAGATTGGGGGAAGGGGCGGGAGTACGAGCAGTACTTC.

This clonotype has at least ten counts. The V and J genes are TRBV29-1 and TRBJ2-2, with D tentatively TRBD1 (5 bases). Germline CDR1 reads SQVTM; CDR2 reads ANQGSEA. CDR3 size: 12 residues. V dropped 8 bases and J dropped 2 bases, with 9 bases sitting between them. This CDR3 reads CSYQGNTGELFF. The CDR3 DNA reads as TGCAGCTATCAGGGAAACACCGGGGAGCTGTTTTTT.

This clonotype has ten or more counts. The gene calls are TRBV12-3 or TRBV12-4 and TRBJ2-1, with D possibly matching TRBD2 (6 bases). The CDR3 extends over 17 amino acids. The V end lost 5 bases, the J end lost 2 bases, and 19 bases lay between the germline ends. In nucleotides, the CDR3 is TGTGCCAGCAGTCACAGTCGGAGGGGCCCGGCCTACAATGAGCAGTTCTTC. Its protein is CASSHSRRGPAYNEQFF.

The chain carries TRBV7-9 and TRBJ2-7; no clear D. Germline CDR1 reads SEHNR; CDR2 reads FQNEAQ (reference sequence). V gave up 5 bases and J gave up 7 bases, with 6 bases separating them. The CDR3 has 10 residues. The CDR3 bases are TGTGCCAGCAGCGACCGAGAGCAGTACTTC. Its translation is CASSDREQYF. The variable domain in full, with the rest retrieved from reference TRBV7-9 and TRBJ2-7, is DTGVSQNPRHKITKRGQNVTFRCDPISEHNRLYWYRQTLGQGPEFLTYFQNEAQLEKSRLLSDRFSAERPKGSFSTLEIQRTEQGDSAMYLCASSDREQYFGPGTRLTVT.

This clonotype has only a few counts. The rearrangement uses TRBV4-2 and TRBJ2-4, with D perhaps TRBD2 (5 bases). Looked up from germline, CDR1 is LGHNA and CDR2 is YNFKEQ. The length of the CDR3 is 13 residues. With 1 base removed from V and 9 bases from J, the gap between germline ends came to 10 bases. CDR3 in amino acids: CASSQGEGSIQYF. In nucleotides, the CDR3 is TGTGCCAGCAGCCAAGGAGAAGGGAGCATTCAGTACTTC.

Many counts were recorded for this clonotype. This chain joins TRBV6-5 and TRBJ1-2, with TRBD1 identical over 9 bases. The CDR3 spans 15 residues. Per germline, CDR1 MNHEY and CDR2 SVGAGI. V lost 4 bases, J lost 4 bases, and 7 bases stayed unmatched. CDR3 in amino acids: CASSLRGQGTYGYTF. CDR3 DNA: TGTGCCAGCAGTTTGCGAGGACAGGGGACCTATGGCTACACCTTC.

This clonotype was found many times. The chain employs TRBV5-1 and TRBJ1-6; 7 positions match TRBD1. This CDR3 contains 15 residues. The germline V gene encodes CDR1 SGHRS and CDR2 YFSETQ. The trim removed 4 bases at V and 7 bases at J, leaving 8 bases unmatched. The CDR3 nucleotides are TGCGCCAGCAGCCCCGGCCCGGGACAGAATTCACCCCTCCACTTT. Amino acids: CASSPGPGQNSPLHF. The full variable domain, completed using reference TRBV5-1 and TRBJ1-6, is KAGVTQTPRYLIKTRGQQVTLSCSPISGHRSVSWYQQTPGQGLQFLFEYFSETQRNKGNFPGRFSGRQFSNSRSEMNVSTLELGDSALYLCASSPGPGQNSPLHFGNGTRLTVT.

This clonotype was found many times. This sequence joins TRBV14 and TRBJ2-7, with 13 nucleotides matching TRBD2. The germline gives CDR1 SGHDN, CDR2 FVKESK. This CDR3 is 17 amino acids long. Losses at the gene ends were 3 bases for V and 7 bases for J; bases not matched to a gene: 12. CDR3 loop: CASSHSAGTSGVREQYF. In DNA form, the CDR3 reads TGTGCCAGCAGCCATAGTGCCGGGACTAGCGGGGTTCGTGAGCAGTACTTC. The full variable domain, completed using reference TRBV14 and TRBJ2-7, is EAGVTQFPSHSVIEKGQTVTLRCDPISGHDNLYWYRRVMGKEIKFLLHFVKESKQDESGMPNNRFLAERTGGTYSTLKVQPAELEDSGVYFCASSHSAGTSGVREQYFGPGTRLTVT.

This clonotype appeared many times. V usage is TRBV5-1 and J usage is TRBJ2-3, with TRBD2 matching 9 bases. With 4 bases clipped from V and 3 bases from J, the junction kept 6 bases outside the gene matches. Germline lookup yields CDR1 SGHRS and CDR2 YFSETQ. CDR3 size: 15 residues. The CDR3 here is CASSAGTSTTDTQYF. CDR3 in DNA: TGCGCCAGCAGCGCCGGGACTAGCACAACAGATACGCAGTATTTT.

This clonotype occurred many times. The V gene is TRBV5-1, the J gene TRBJ1-4; D ambiguous. Trimming pared 0 bases from V and 8 bases from J, leaving 8 bases between. Germline CDR1 reads SGHRS; CDR2 reads YFSETQ. The CDR3 has 13 residues. CDR3 in amino acids: CASSLEGNEKLFF. The CDR3 DNA reads TGCGCCAGCAGCTTGGAAGGGAACGAAAAACTGTTTTTT.

This clonotype was detected ten times or more. This rearrangement joins TRBV9 to TRBJ1-1; TRBD1 agrees at 7 bases. CDR3 length: 13 amino acids. J gave up 5 bases and V 3 bases, and 4 bases lay outside the gene matches. Germline V lookup: CDR1 SGDLS, CDR2 YYNGEE. The CDR3 bases are TGTGCCAGCAGCGCCGGGACAGTGACTGAAGCTTTCTTT. This sequence encodes CASSAGTVTEAFF.

The V gene is TRBV20-1, the J gene TRBJ2-2, with 14 bases fitting TRBD2. Losses at the gene ends were 2 bases for V and 6 bases for J; bases not matched to a gene: 5. The CDR3 length is 16 residues. CDR1 and CDR2 from the germline V gene are DFQATT and SNEGSKA (reference sequence). CDR3 sequence: CSARRLAGGRAGELFF. CDR3 DNA: TGCAGTGCTAGAAGACTAGCGGGGGGGCGTGCCGGGGAGCTGTTTTTT.

The rearrangement uses TRBV29-1 and TRBJ2-1; 12 nucleotides align to TRBD2. The trim removed 0 bases at V and 15 bases at J, leaving 6 bases unmatched. CDR1 and CDR2 (germline): SQVTM, ANQGSEA. The length of the CDR3 is 13 residues. The CDR3: CSVEELAGGGGFF. Here the CDR3 DNA reads TGCAGCGTTGAAGAGCTAGCGGGAGGGGGGGGGTTCTTC.

This clonotype was seen repeatedly, ten times or more. The chain couples TRBV12-3 or TRBV12-4 to TRBJ2-7; D tentatively fits TRBD1 or TRBD2 (6 bases each). CDR3 length: 14 residues. Trimming removed 8 bases at V and 3 bases at J, with 17 bases between. CDR3 loop: CASSAAGDFYEQYF. The DNA for the CDR3 is TGTGCCAGCTCCGCCGCAGGGGACTTCTACGAGCAGTACTTC.

This clonotype was recorded many times. This rearrangement joins TRBV3-1 to TRBJ2-1; D gene unclear. Trimming shortened V by 1 base and J by 5 bases, and 12 bases separated the two germline ends. Germline CDR1 and CDR2: LGHDT and YNNKEL (reference sequence). The CDR3 length is 15 residues. The CDR3 bases are TGTGCCAGCAGCCAAGTGATCATTAGCCACAATGAGCAGTTCTTC. It yields the protein CASSQVIISHNEQFF.

This clonotype was recorded at least ten times. This chain links TRBV12-3 or TRBV12-4 with TRBJ1-1, with D maybe TRBD1 (6 bases). V lost 5 bases to trimming and J lost 3 bases, with 13 bases between them. The CDR3 is 14 residues long. The CDR3 is CASSTGTTHTEAFF. The CDR3 DNA sequence: TGTGCCAGCAGTACCGGGACAACTCACACTGAAGCTTTCTTT.

The rearrangement uses TRBV20-1 and TRBJ2-1; unclear D gene. This CDR3 has 15 residues. The ends were cut back, 8 bases at V and 4 bases at J, with 21 bases in the middle. Germline V gene data show CDR1 as DFQATT and CDR2 as SNEGSKA (reference sequence). Here the CDR3 DNA reads TGCAGTCCTATCGGGCCGACTCACCCTTACAATGAGCAGTTCTTC. This gives the protein CSPIGPTHPYNEQFF.

In its sample, this clonotype was seen many times. The V gene is TRBV20-1, the J gene TRBJ2-1, with 11 positions matching TRBD2. V lost 8 bases and J lost 6; bases outside the gene matches: 3. CDR1 and CDR2 from the germline V gene are DFQATT and SNEGSKA (reference sequence). CDR3 length: 12 residues. The CDR3 is CSLAGGRNEQFF. The CDR3 nucleotides read TGCAGTTTAGCGGGAGGGCGCAATGAGCAGTTCTTC.